Below, 4 T cell receptor beta chains from the same sample are listed, as sequenced in a study of blood T cell repertoires in COVID-19. TCRdb's table, derived via immunoSEQ multiplex PCR, lists solely in-frame clones and lacks some. The sample lists roughly 210,000 clones; about nine tenths were seen once. The sample was PBMCs or T cells enriched from blood (not recorded which). The origin of the receptors is a man under 40 in a cohort exposed to, infected with or recovered from COVID-19 (not recorded which).

This sequence joins TRBV7-9 and TRBJ1-2, with 9 bases that match TRBD1. Trimming cost V 4 bases and J 4 bases; bases outside gene matches: 19. Germline lookup yields CDR1 SEHNR and CDR2 FQNEAQ (reference sequence). The CDR3 length is 19 residues. Here the CDR3 DNA reads TGTGCCAGCAGCTCCCGGGACAGGGTTGGGGCCCGCCCTACCTATGGCTACACCTTC. Amino acid sequence: CASSSRDRVGARPTYGYTF.

The chain is built from TRBV18 and TRBJ2-7; 12 positions agree with TRBD1. This CDR3 region has 15 residues. V lost 0 bases and J lost 6; bases outside the gene matches: 3. Germline CDR1 is KGHSH and CDR2 is LQKENI. The CDR3 here is CASSPPGQGAGEQYF. The CDR3 nucleotides read TGTGCCAGCTCACCACCGGGACAGGGGGCGGGCGAGCAGTACTTC.

The V gene is TRBV4-1, the J gene TRBJ2-7, with 14 bases that match TRBD2. Trimming cost V 1 base and J 6 bases; bases outside gene matches: 14. The CDR3 has 19 amino acids. In germline, CDR1 is MGHRA, CDR2 YSYEKL. CDR3 nucleotide sequence: TGCGCCAGCAGCCAAGCACCGGGACTAGCGGGAGCTCCGACCCCCGAGCAGTACTTC. Residues: CASSQAPGLAGAPTPEQYF.

The chain carries TRBV9 and TRBJ2-5, with TRBD2 matching 7 bases. Germline V CDR1 and CDR2: SGDLS, YYNGEE. The CDR3 is made up of 14 amino acids. V was clipped by 4 bases and J by 5 bases; unmatched bases: 8. The CDR3 here is CASSHWEGGETQYF. CDR3 nucleotides: TGTGCCAGCAGCCACTGGGAGGGCGGGGAGACCCAGTACTTC.